This T cell receptor beta chain stems from a study of cytomegalovirus exposure and HLA in healthy donors. Points from the study as a whole: Testing in vitro showed a few CMV-associated chains specific for CMV antigens. A later analysis associated 15,000 or so TCR beta sequences with HLA alleles at a 0.05 false discovery rate. As a later analysis revealed, most CMV-associated TCR beta chains appeared HLA-restricted. A prior analysis recorded that most TCR beta V segments were productive about 87% or about 30% of the time.

As for this clone: As yet, its antigen is unknown.

This CDR3 has 16 amino acids. Germline V gene sequence: CDR1 SGHVS, CDR2 FQNEAQ. Trimming left V 5 bases short and J 5 bases short, with 21 bases between. The PCR employed 60 Vbeta primers together with 13 Jbeta primers. TCRdb keeps only in-frame clones here, not all; method: immunoSEQ multiplex PCR. The data contain approximately 100,000 clones, approximately 73% of them singletons. V usage is TRBV7-8 and J usage is TRBJ2-5, with D possibly being TRBD2 (6 bases). Sequenced input: PBMCs. This receptor was taken from a woman in her forties or fifties in good health and CMV-seropositive. Here the CDR3 reads CASSPRAGPKAETQYF. CDR3 bases: TGTGCCAGCAGCCCGCGAGCGGGCCCGAAGGCGGAGACCCAGTACTTC.